This T cell receptor beta chain was sequenced during a study of OX40 agonist ivuxolimab in advanced cancers. In regard to this clone: Its antigen is still unknown.

Blood was sampled at baseline, cycle 4 day 1, and cycle 7 day 1. CDR3 length: 12 amino acids. Germline values: CDR1 LNHDA, CDR2 SQIVND (reference sequence). Trimming removed 5 bases at V and 1 base at J, with 5 bases between. Overall study findings and caveats: Expanded clones were, on average, more numerous in CD8+ T cells than in CD4+.

The assay was immunoSEQ multiplex PCR, and TCRdb's table has in-frame clones only and misses some. The sample shows nearly 80,000 clones, roughly 91% of them seen only once. The sequence was collected from an adult with an advanced solid tumor such as melanoma, head and neck, liver or kidney cancer. This specimen consisted of CD4+ or CD8+ T cells sorted from blood, obtained in a trial of the OX40 agonist ivuxolimab. This sequence joins TRBV19 and TRBJ1-1, with D unclear. The CDR3 DNA reads TGTGCCAGTAGTCCCGGGAACACTGAAGCTTTCTTT. Protein sequence: CASSPGNTEAFF.